A single sample gave rise to the 28 T cell receptor beta chains below, sequenced in a study of blood T cells in healthy people across ages. A second PCR, run for roughly 7 to 11 cycles, used a sample-barcoded 5' primer plus a J-beta primer mix. Via MiXCR, TCRdb re-called the 5' RACE reads, giving one row per CDR3 protein. The repertoire holds 500,000 to 700,000 distinct CDR3 sequences, about 28% seen once, with around 14% in the top ten. The sequencing sample was made of blood. The receptors come from a woman of 80 years or more in good health.

This clonotype showed up many times. The chain uses TRBV4-3 and TRBJ1-2; 11 positions agree with TRBD1. CDR1 and CDR2 (germline): LGHNA, YSLEER. The CDR3 has 17 amino acids. J lost 7 bases, V lost 0 bases, and 10 bases had no gene match. Here the CDR3 reads CASSQDLLSGQGGGYTF. CDR3 nucleotides: TGCGCCAGCAGCCAAGATCTTCTTTCGGGACAGGGGGGTGGCTACACCTTC.

Comments on this clonotype: Since a much larger clone is just one base distant, this may be a read error. The chain joins TRBV20-1 to TRBJ2-3, with 9 bases identical to TRBD2. Trimming at V came to 6 bases and at J to 5 bases, leaving 12 bases not matched to a gene. Germline CDR1 is DFQATT and CDR2 is SNEGSKA (reference sequence). The CDR3 contains 15 residues. The CDR3 reads CSALGGGGAGDTQYF. CDR3 coding DNA: TGCAGTGCCTTAGGAGGCGGGGGGGCTGGAGATACGCAGTATTTT.

In its sample, this clonotype was seen many times. This chain uses TRBV20-1 with TRBJ1-1, with 8 positions matching TRBD1. This CDR3 has 13 amino acids. The germline V gene has CDR1 DFQATT and CDR2 SNEGSKA (reference sequence). V was pared by 6 bases and J by 1 base, with 4 bases of the junction left unmatched. The CDR3 DNA is TGCAGTGCAACCGGGACAGGGAACACTGAAGCTTTCTTT. Its protein product is CSATGTGNTEAFF.

The rearrangement joins TRBV7-9 to TRBJ1-1; no firm D call. V lost 5 bases, J lost 0 bases, and 16 bases lay in between. This CDR3 has 16 amino acids. Germline V gene data show CDR1 as SEHNR and CDR2 as FQNEAQ (reference sequence). This CDR3 reads CASSTRLQGLNTEAFF. Here the CDR3 DNA reads TGTGCCAGCAGCACGCGCCTTCAAGGGTTGAACACTGAAGCTTTCTTT.

This clonotype was detected ten times or more. V gene TRBV27 combines with J gene TRBJ1-5; D may be TRBD1 (6 bases). The CDR3 is 16 amino acids. Trimming pared 4 bases from V and 4 bases from J, leaving 17 bases between. Germline V CDR1 and CDR2: MNHEY, SMNVEV (reference sequence). CDR3 sequence reads: CASSSSRGSGNQPQHF. The CDR3 DNA sequence: TGTGCCAGCAGTTCCTCCAGGGGATCAGGGAATCAGCCCCAGCATTTT.

This clonotype was observed a few times. The chain combines TRBV4-1 with TRBJ2-5; 8 bases match TRBD2. The CDR3 has 16 amino acids. With V trimmed by 4 bases and J by 2 bases, 9 bases remained unmatched. Germline CDR1 is MGHRA and CDR2 is YSYEKL. CDR3 nucleotides: TGCGCCAGCAGCCCCCCCCGGCGGGGGGCACAAGAGACCCAGTACTTC. Protein product: CASSPPRRGAQETQYF.

This clonotype showed up many times. This rearrangement joins TRBV7-2 to TRBJ2-6, with D hard to call. CDR3 length equals 15 residues. V was pared by 1 base and J by 1 base, with 5 bases between. Per germline, CDR1 SGHTA and CDR2 FQGNSA. CDR3 in DNA: TGTGCCAGCAGCTTAGTCCAGTCTGGGGCCAACGTCCTGACTTTC. Encoded protein: CASSLVQSGANVLTF.

As regards this clonotype: This may arise from a read error, as a much more abundant clone is one base away. The rearrangement links TRBV27 to TRBJ2-7, with 9 positions matching TRBD1. Germline-derived CDR1 and CDR2 are MNHEY and SMNVEV (reference sequence). The length of the CDR3 is 15 residues. Here the CDR3 reads CAGSSAGQGTREQYF. Written as DNA, the CDR3 is TGTGCCGGCAGTTCCGCGGGACAGGGTACTCGCGAGCAGTACTTC.

With regard to this clonotype: A read error may produce the germline difference seen at one junction end. The chain employs TRBV5-1 and TRBJ1-6, with a tentative D call TRBD1 (6 bases). The CDR3 extends over 15 amino acids. The germline V gene has CDR1 SGHRS and CDR2 YFSETQ. In nucleotides, the CDR3 is TGCGCCAGCAGCATCGGACAGTCCCCGAATTCCCCCCTCCACTTT. This translates into CASSIGQSPNSPLHF.

This chain uses TRBV27 with TRBJ1-2; D is perhaps TRBD1 (5 bases). Germline V gene lookup returns CDR1 MNHEY and CDR2 SMNVEV (reference sequence). The CDR3 has 16 residues. Trimming removed 2 bases at V and 4 bases at J, with 17 bases between. Here the CDR3 DNA reads TGTGCCAGCAGTTTAATAAGTCAGGGCCTAGCCTATGGCTACACCTTC. It encodes CASSLISQGLAYGYTF.

This clonotype was counted at least ten times. Just one base apart from a much larger clone, this may be a read error. V is TRBV20-1 and J is TRBJ2-1; 11 bases agree with TRBD2. Near its end, the DNA agrees better with TRBJ2-7, so the J call may be wrong. The CDR3 covers 15 residues. In germline, CDR1 is DFQATT, CDR2 SNEGSKA (reference sequence). The CDR3 DNA reads as TGCAGTGCTAGCCCCGGGACTAGCGGTTACAATGAGCAGTACTTC. It translates to CSASPGTSGYNEQYF.

A few counts support this clonotype. The gene calls are TRBV5-1 and TRBJ1-1; TRBD1 aligns across 8 bases. This CDR3 has 18 amino acids. CDR1 SGHRS and CDR2 YFSETQ come from the germline V gene. After removal of 0 bases from V and 0 bases from J, the junction contained 10 bases not matched to a gene. The CDR3: CASSLAGWTGYMNTEAFF. For the CDR3, the DNA is TGCGCCAGCAGCTTGGCCGGGTGGACAGGGTACATGAACACTGAAGCTTTCTTT.

This clonotype came up a few times. CDR3 in DNA: TGCGCCAGCAGCTTAGGGACAGGGGGTAACAATCAGCCCCAGCATTTT. Translating it yields CASSLGTGGNNQPQHF. The chain joins TRBV5-1 to TRBJ1-5; 11 nucleotides match TRBD1. The CDR3 loop spans 16 amino acids. The germline V gene has CDR1 SGHRS and CDR2 YFSETQ. The trim removed 2 bases at V and 3 bases at J, leaving 4 bases unmatched.

Details on this clonotype: Since a much larger clone is just one base distant, this may be a read error. This chain links TRBV5-4 with TRBJ2-7; 16 nucleotides match TRBD2. The CDR3 runs 17 residues. Germline assignment: CDR1 SGHNT and CDR2 YYREEE (reference sequence). V shed 4 bases and J 7 bases; nucleotides not matched to a gene: 11. The CDR3 DNA is TGTGCCAGCAGCCCCGGGACTAGCGGGGGGGCAGGCAATGAGCAGTACTTC. Protein: CASSPGTSGGAGNEQYF.

This clonotype turned up a few times. CDR3 residues: CASSPRVAGDRNTDNEQYF. Written as DNA, the CDR3 is TGTGCCAGCAGCCCCCGGGTAGCGGGGGACCGCAACACGGACAATGAGCAGTACTTC. The chain recombines TRBV13 with TRBJ2-7; 9 bases are a match to TRBD2. The CDR3 runs to 19 residues. Germline assignment: CDR1 PRHDT and CDR2 FYEKMQ (reference sequence). V dropped 5 bases and J dropped 7; count of bases not matched to a gene: 24.

The sample holds a few counts of this clonotype. The rearrangement uses TRBV12-3 or TRBV12-4 and TRBJ1-2; TRBD1 matches 10 bases. Germline trimming cut 5 bases from V and 8 bases from J; bases unmatched to any gene: 11. This CDR3 comprises 15 residues. For the CDR3, the DNA is TGTGCCAGCAGTATTCAGACAGGGGGCTGGGGGGGCTACACCTTC. Its protein is CASSIQTGGWGGYTF.

This clonotype was picked up many times. The chain recombines TRBV5-1 with TRBJ1-2; 7 nucleotides match TRBD1. The length of the CDR3 is 13 residues. J lost 8 bases, V lost 2 bases, and 6 bases had no gene match. The germline gives CDR1 SGHRS, CDR2 YFSETQ. CDR3 coding DNA: TGCGCCAGCAGCTTCGGGACAGTAGAAGGCTACACCTTC. Residues: CASSFGTVEGYTF.

Regarding this clonotype: Mismatch with germline at one junction end may stem from a read error. The chain carries TRBV24-1 and TRBJ2-5, with D tentatively TRBD1 (6 bases). CDR1 and CDR2 (germline): KGHDR, SFDVKD. This CDR3 has 12 amino acids. DNA of the CDR3: TGTGCCAGCAGTTCACGGGCAGGGGAGCAGTACTTC. It encodes CASSSRAGEQYF.

This clonotype has at least ten counts. This chain joins TRBV11-2 and TRBJ2-7, with 8 bases identical to TRBD1. The CDR3 consists of 15 residues. J was trimmed by 6 bases and V by 1 base; bases with no gene match: 8. Germline V gene sequence: CDR1 SGHAT, CDR2 FQNNGV. The CDR3 here is CASSLGAGGRSEQYF. CDR3 sequence (DNA): TGTGCCAGCAGCTTAGGGGCAGGGGGCCGTTCCGAGCAGTACTTC.

This clonotype was found many times. The chain uses TRBV9 and TRBJ2-1, with TRBD2 identical over 10 bases. The germline V gene has CDR1 SGDLS and CDR2 YYNGEE. Trimming cost V 0 bases and J 7 bases; bases outside gene matches: 7. The CDR3 spans 16 residues. The CDR3 spells CASSVVAAGGLNEQFF. The DNA of the CDR3 is TGTGCCAGCAGCGTAGTAGCAGCGGGGGGGCTAAATGAGCAGTTCTTC.

On this clonotype: At one end the junction does not follow the germline gene, possibly because of a read error. The rearrangement uses TRBV4-2 and TRBJ2-3; TRBD2 might be the D (6 bases). Germline V CDR1 and CDR2: LGHNA, YNFKEQ. The CDR3 is made up of 16 amino acids. CDR3 region: CASSQDLEGWRDTQYF. CDR3 nucleotide sequence: TGTGCCAGTAGCCAAGATTTGGAGGGCTGGAGGGATACGCAGTATTTT.

This rearrangement joins TRBV20-1 to TRBJ2-3; 7 nucleotides agree with TRBD2. CDR1 is DFQATT, CDR2 SNEGSKA, per germline (reference sequence). V trimming: 4 bases; J trimming: 4 bases; junction bases outside the gene matches: 11. The CDR3 is 15 residues long. The CDR3 DNA sequence: TGCAGTGCTACCGAGCGGGACTTCCATCCAGATACGCAGTATTTT. Translated: CSATERDFHPDTQYF.

To note about this clonotype: Germline and junction disagree at one end, which may indicate a read error. The rearrangement joins TRBV6-1 to TRBJ2-1, with a weak D call TRBD2 (6 bases). CDR1 and CDR2 from the germline V gene are MNHNS and SASEGT. The CDR3 has 15 residues. The CDR3: CANGRRVDSDNEQFF. CDR3 coding DNA: TGTGCCAACGGACGGAGGGTCGACTCCGACAATGAGCAGTTCTTC.

This clonotype was found many times. The chain joins TRBV7-9 to TRBJ2-5; 14 nucleotides align to TRBD2. The V gene's germline CDR1 is SEHNR and CDR2 FQNEAQ (reference sequence). Trimming cost V 6 bases and J 1 base; bases outside gene matches: 4. CDR3 size: 16 residues. The CDR3 region is CASSWGLAGVQETQYF. The CDR3 DNA reads TGTGCCAGCAGTTGGGGACTAGCGGGGGTCCAAGAGACCCAGTACTTC.

This clonotype has ten or more counts. V gene TRBV15 combines with J gene TRBJ1-2; no clear D. V was trimmed by 0 bases and J by 3 bases, leaving 11 bases between them. The CDR3 totals 15 residues. Germline loops: CDR1 LNHNV, CDR2 YYDKDF (reference sequence). CDR3 amino acids: CATSREVGMDYGYTF. The CDR3 coding sequence is TGTGCCACCAGCAGAGAGGTAGGGATGGACTATGGCTACACCTTC.

Comments on this clonotype: The CDR3 does not end in the conserved phenylalanine or tryptophan, so this is likely a read error. V usage is TRBV5-1 and J usage is TRBJ1-4; D remains ambiguous. CDR1 SGHRS and CDR2 YFSETQ come from the germline V gene. Trimming took 4 bases from V and 8 from J, leaving 21 bases between them. The length of the CDR3 is 16 residues. Written as DNA, the CDR3 is TGCGCCAGCAGCCTAGAATCGGGCATCCTAGAAGAAAAACTGTTTTTG. Translation: CASSLESGILEEKLFL.

This clonotype was observed many times. This chain connects TRBV9 to TRBJ2-3; D gene uncertain. CDR3 length: 14 amino acids. Germline V gives CDR1 SGDLS, CDR2 YYNGEE. V shed 0 bases and J shed 5 bases, with 10 bases lying between them. CDR3 DNA sequence: TGTGCCAGCAGCGTAGCTCTTTTCGGAGATACGCAGTATTTT. Protein sequence: CASSVALFGDTQYF.

As concerns this clonotype: This could be a read error, since a much larger clone is one nucleotide away. This chain uses TRBV5-6 with TRBJ2-7, with D possibly called TRBD1 or TRBD2 (6 bases each). Trimming left V 3 bases short and J 6 bases short, with 19 bases between. Germline V CDR1 and CDR2: SGHDT, YYEEEE. CDR3 size: 15 residues. The CDR3 DNA is TGTGCCAGCAGCTCGGGGCTATTGGGGGGCTGCGAGCAGTACTTC. It codes for CASSSGLLGGCEQYF. Complete variable domain (other parts from reference TRBV5-6 and TRBJ2-7): DAGVTQSPTHLIKTRGQQVTLRCSPKSGHDTVSWYQQALGQGPQFIFQYYEEEERQRGNFPDRFSGHQFPNYSSELNVNALLLGDSALYLCASSSGLLGGCEQYFGPGTRLTVT.